The present entry profiles one T cell receptor (beta chain) with its context. The antigen remains undetermined. Reverse transcription of all isolated RNA meant that expressed TCRB transcripts were sequenced. The method was immunoSEQ multiplex PCR; TCRdb's version includes in-frame clones alone and lacks a portion of them. The top ten hold less than 0.08% of the sample, which has some 100,000 clones, almost 40% seen once. The sample is drawn from a study of beta chain features in type 1 diabetes. Study as a whole: Researchers looked at fewer than 120,000,000 sorted cells across all samples. Regarding the study as a whole: Whether HLA type influences TCRB rearrangement remained unresolved here.

One heparinised draw, averaging about 110 mL, was taken per donor. Purities over 95% were achieved in all sorted populations. Germline V CDR1 and CDR2: LGHNA, YNFKEQ. The CDR3 covers 15 residues. Losses at the gene ends were 4 bases for V and 6 bases for J; bases not matched to a gene: 8. The TCR originated in a woman aged 18-35 years in good health. The sample was stem cell memory CD4+ T cells from blood. The chain combines TRBV4-2 with TRBJ2-4, with TRBD1 matching over 8 bases. The CDR3 nucleotides read TGTGCCAGCAGCCCCCGGGACAGGATTTTAAACATTCAGTACTTC. Amino acid sequence: CASSPRDRILNIQYF.